One sample yielded the 16 T cell receptor beta chains listed below, sequenced in a study of shared clonotypes between healthy human individuals. The method was immunoSEQ multiplex PCR; TCRdb's version includes in-frame clones alone and lacks a portion of them. The table records roughly 1,600,000 clones, approximately 98.5% of them present only once. What was sequenced was naive CD4+ T cells sorted from blood. Subset here: CD45RA+ positively selected. The origin of the receptors is a man aged 30 to 39 in good health.

This chain links TRBV28 with TRBJ2-3; TRBD2 matches 7 bases. Germline V gene sequence: CDR1 MDHEN, CDR2 SYDVKM. The CDR3 extends over 15 amino acids. With 5 bases clipped from V and 1 base from J, the junction kept 6 bases outside the gene matches. In nucleotides, the CDR3 is TGTGCCAGCAGTCCTGGGGGGGTTGGCACAGATACGCAGTATTTT. Encoded protein: CASSPGGVGTDTQYF.

The chain uses TRBV9 and TRBJ2-5; TRBD1 matches at 7 bases. This CDR3 is 14 amino acids long. The germline gives CDR1 SGDLS, CDR2 YYNGEE. V shed 3 bases and J 7 bases; nucleotides not matched to a gene: 9. The CDR3 coding sequence is TGTGCCAGCAGCGCCCCCCCAGGGGGTGGGACCCAGTACTTC. Residues: CASSAPPGGGTQYF.

This chain connects TRBV11-2 to TRBJ2-3; D is ambiguous. The CDR3 is 11 amino acids. V was clipped by 5 bases and J by 5 bases, with 5 bases between them. CDR1 SGHAT and CDR2 FQNNGV come from the germline V gene. The CDR3: CASSLQDTQYF. The CDR3 DNA reads TGTGCCAGCAGCCTACAAGATACGCAGTATTTT.

This chain links TRBV29-1 with TRBJ2-5, with D hard to call. Germline lookup yields CDR1 SQVTM and CDR2 ANQGSEA. The ends were cut back, 8 bases at V and 5 bases at J, with 6 bases in the middle. CDR3 size: 9 residues. CDR3 nucleotides: TGCAGCATCGGGGAGACCCAGTACTTC. Translation gives CSIGETQYF.

J is TRBJ2-1 and V is TRBV6-5; a possible D gene is TRBD2 (5 bases). Germline CDR1 reads MNHEY; CDR2 reads SVGAGI. The length of the CDR3 is 13 residues. Between the trimmed V and J ends, which lost 6 bases and 4 bases, there was a span of 10 bases. The CDR3, as DNA: TGTGCCAGCAGGTCGGGATTATACAATGAGCAGTTCTTC. Translation: CASRSGLYNEQFF.

The CDR3 DNA reads TGTGCCAGCAGCGTAGAGCTTACACTGAACACTGAAGCTTTCTTT. This sequence encodes CASSVELTLNTEAFF. The chain joins TRBV9 to TRBJ1-1; no reliable D call. This CDR3 has 15 amino acids. With 0 bases removed from V and 0 bases from J, the gap between germline ends came to 9 bases. CDR1 SGDLS and CDR2 YYNGEE come from the germline V gene.

The chain links TRBV6-5 to TRBJ1-3, with 8 bases identical to TRBD1. This CDR3 region has 15 residues. Per the germline V gene, CDR1 is MNHEY and CDR2 is SVGAGI. Trimming at V came to 8 bases and at J to 2 bases, leaving 8 bases not matched to a gene. The CDR3 loop is CASAETTGAGNTIYF. In DNA form, the CDR3 reads TGTGCCAGCGCGGAGACGACAGGGGCTGGAAACACCATATATTTT.

V usage is TRBV2 and J usage is TRBJ2-7, with unresolved D. Germline CDR1 reads SNHLY; CDR2 reads FYNNEI. Trimming shortened V by 8 bases and J by 1 base, and 12 bases separated the two germline ends. CDR3 size: 13 residues. The CDR3 coding sequence is TGTGCCAGCTCCGGCAGCCTATCCTACGAGCAGTACTTC. This sequence encodes CASSGSLSYEQYF. Using reference TRBV2 and TRBJ2-7 for the parts outside the CDR3, the full variable domain is EPEVTQTPSHQVTQMGQEVILRCVPISNHLYFYWYRQILGQKVEFLVSFYNNEISEKSEIFDDQFSVERPDGSNFTLKIRSTKLEDSAMYFCASSGSLSYEQYFGPGTRLTVT.

The J gene is TRBJ2-1, the V gene TRBV5-1; 8 bases map to TRBD2. The CDR3 length is 16 residues. CDR1 is SGHRS and CDR2 is YFSETQ in the germline V gene. V trimming: 0 bases; J trimming: 4 bases; junction bases outside the gene matches: 6. CDR3 sequence: CASSLVVAGSYNEQFF. The CDR3 DNA follows: TGCGCCAGCAGCTTGGTAGTAGCGGGAAGTTACAATGAGCAGTTCTTC.

The chain has TRBV13 and TRBJ1-1, with D uncertain. Between the trimmed V and J ends, which lost 1 base and 5 bases, there was a span of 2 bases. CDR3 size: 11 residues. Germline lookup yields CDR1 PRHDT and CDR2 FYEKMQ (reference sequence). The CDR3 sequence: CASSLVTEAFF. The CDR3 nucleotides read TGTGCCAGCAGCTTAGTAACTGAAGCTTTCTTT.

The chain is built from TRBV6-4 and TRBJ1-1; a weak D match, TRBD1 (6 bases). Germline V gene data show CDR1 as MRHNA and CDR2 as SNTAGT. V lost 6 bases and J lost 0, with 8 bases in between. CDR3 length: 13 amino acids. The CDR3 DNA is TGTGCCAGCAGGACAGGTTTGAACACTGAAGCTTTCTTT. Translating gives CASRTGLNTEAFF.

The rearrangement links TRBV7-8 to TRBJ2-1; 11 bases align to TRBD2. CDR1 is SGHVS, CDR2 FQNEAQ, per germline. Trimming at V came to 1 base and at J to 5 bases, leaving 7 bases not matched to a gene. The CDR3 has 17 residues. The CDR3 DNA sequence: TGTGCCAGCAGCTTAGGTCGGGTAGCGGGAGGGCACAATGAGCAGTTCTTC. Its translation is CASSLGRVAGGHNEQFF.

The gene calls are TRBV11-3 and TRBJ2-1, with TRBD1 as a possible D gene (6 bases). This CDR3 comprises 14 residues. Trimming took off 3 bases at V and 3 bases at J, with 9 bases between the two ends. Germline loops: CDR1 SGHNT, CDR2 YENEEA. The CDR3 coding sequence is TGTGCCAGCAGCTTGAGAGGGGGCTACAATGAGCAGTTCTTC. Amino acids: CASSLRGGYNEQFF.

The CDR3 loop reads CAISGAQGGAQETQYF. In nucleotides, the CDR3 is TGTGCCATCAGTGGAGCACAGGGAGGGGCTCAAGAGACCCAGTACTTC. The rearrangement uses TRBV10-3 and TRBJ2-5; TRBD2 is a possible D gene (7 bases). Between the trimmed V and J ends, which lost 4 bases and 2 bases, there was a span of 17 bases. This CDR3 has 16 residues. Germline values: CDR1 ENHRY, CDR2 SYGVKD.

The chain carries TRBV5-1 and TRBJ2-7; TRBD1 aligns across 10 bases. The CDR3 sequence is 15 residues long. Looked up from germline, CDR1 is SGHRS and CDR2 is YFSETQ. Trimming removed 0 bases from V and 5 bases from J; junction bases left unmatched: 5. CDR3: CASSLVTGGRDEQYF. The DNA of the CDR3 is TGCGCCAGCAGCTTGGTGACAGGGGGCAGGGACGAGCAGTACTTC.

This chain connects TRBV7-8 to TRBJ2-7; D perhaps matches TRBD1 (5 bases). Germline-derived CDR1 and CDR2 are SGHVS and FQNEAQ. V shed 3 bases and J shed 2 bases, with 14 bases lying between them. This CDR3 has 15 residues. The CDR3 loop is CASSFWGRVAYEQYF. CDR3 DNA: TGTGCCAGCAGCTTCTGGGGCAGGGTAGCCTACGAGCAGTACTTC.